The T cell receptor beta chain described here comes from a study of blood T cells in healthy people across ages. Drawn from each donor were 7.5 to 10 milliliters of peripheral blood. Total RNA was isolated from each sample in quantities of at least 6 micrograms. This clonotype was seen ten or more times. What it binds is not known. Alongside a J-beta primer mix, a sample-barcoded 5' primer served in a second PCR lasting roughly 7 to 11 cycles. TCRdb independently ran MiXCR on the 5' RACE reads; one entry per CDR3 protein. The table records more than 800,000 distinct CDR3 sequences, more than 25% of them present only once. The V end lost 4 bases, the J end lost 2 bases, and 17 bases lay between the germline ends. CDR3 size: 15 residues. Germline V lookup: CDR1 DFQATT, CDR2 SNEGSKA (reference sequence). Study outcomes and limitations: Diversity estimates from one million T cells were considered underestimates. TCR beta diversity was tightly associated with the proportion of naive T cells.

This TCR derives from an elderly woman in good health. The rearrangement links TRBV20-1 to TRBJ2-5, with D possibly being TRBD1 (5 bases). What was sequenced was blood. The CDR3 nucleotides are TGCAGTGCTATAGGGGAAGGGCAAATTCAAGAGACCCAGTACTTC. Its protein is CSAIGEGQIQETQYF.